The 26 T cell receptor beta chains in this list originate from one sample, sequenced in a study of cytomegalovirus exposure and HLA in healthy donors. PCR employed 60 Vbeta and 13 Jbeta primers. Assay used: immunoSEQ multiplex PCR; TCRdb lists only in-frame clones, some missing. The table includes over 200,000 clones, roughly 84% detected once. Sequenced sample: PBMCs. These receptors all stem from a human donor in good health.

The chain uses TRBV7-2 and TRBJ1-1, with 7 bases fitting TRBD1. The J segment lost 2 bases and the V segment lost 5 bases, leaving 11 bases of the junction unmatched. The length of the CDR3 is 16 residues. Germline V gene lookup returns CDR1 SGHTA and CDR2 FQGNSA. This chain's CDR3 is CASSTPGTDRNTEAFF. In DNA, the CDR3 is TGTGCCAGCAGCACACCCGGGACAGACCGTAACACTGAAGCTTTCTTT.

The V call is TRBV10-3, the J call TRBJ1-1; the D is unclear. Per germline, CDR1 ENHRY and CDR2 SYGVKD. V was shortened by 2 bases and J by 0 bases, with 4 bases between the two germline ends. CDR3 size: 13 residues. CDR3 region: CAISENMNTEAFF. The CDR3 DNA sequence: TGTGCCATCAGTGAGAATATGAACACTGAAGCTTTCTTT.

This clone was observed a handful of times. The chain is built from TRBV18 and TRBJ2-2, with D unclear. Trimming shortened V by 2 bases and J by 5 bases, and 6 bases separated the two germline ends. The CDR3 runs to 13 residues. Germline V gives CDR1 KGHSH, CDR2 LQKENI. The CDR3 DNA follows: TGTGCCAGCTCACCAATCTTAACCGGGGAGCTGTTTTTT. Its protein product is CASSPILTGELFF.

The chain combines TRBV19 with TRBJ1-5, with 7 bases aligning to TRBD1. There are 14 residues in the CDR3. J was trimmed by 2 bases and V by 6 bases; bases with no gene match: 4. Per the germline V gene, CDR1 is LNHDA and CDR2 is SQIVND (reference sequence). The CDR3 coding sequence is TGTGCCAGTAGAGGGGGCGCGGGCAATCAGCCCCAGCATTTT. Protein sequence: CASRGGAGNQPQHF.

The chain employs TRBV29-1 and TRBJ1-2; unclear D gene. The V end was cut by 8 bases, the J end by 4 bases, with 17 bases between. This CDR3 is 13 amino acids long. In germline, CDR1 is SQVTM, CDR2 ANQGSEA. CDR3 DNA sequence: TGCAGCTTTACTAGGACGTCGGCCTATGGCTACACCTTC. Translating it yields CSFTRTSAYGYTF.

The J gene is TRBJ2-1, the V gene TRBV4-1, with 8 bases matching TRBD1. The V segment lost 1 base and the J segment 6 bases; nucleotides outside the gene matches: 8. CDR1 MGHRA and CDR2 YSYEKL come from the germline V gene. The CDR3 is made up of 16 amino acids. The CDR3 region is CASSQVIMDRVNEQFF. CDR3 nucleotide sequence: TGCGCCAGCAGCCAAGTAATAATGGACAGGGTCAATGAGCAGTTCTTC.

This chain joins TRBV5-1 and TRBJ2-1; TRBD2 aligns across 9 bases. Losses at the gene ends were 1 base for V and 6 bases for J; bases not matched to a gene: 8. The CDR3 runs to 16 residues. Germline V CDR1 and CDR2: SGHRS, YFSETQ. The CDR3 protein is CASSLQTGTSSNEQFF. CDR3 coding DNA: TGCGCCAGCAGCTTGCAAACCGGGACTAGCAGCAATGAGCAGTTCTTC.

This chain connects TRBV6-1 to TRBJ2-7; tentative D call: TRBD1 (5 bases). There are 14 residues in the CDR3. V lost 5 bases and J 6 bases, leaving 17 bases between the germline ends. Germline CDR1 is MNHNS and CDR2 is SASEGT. The CDR3 DNA follows: TGTGCCAGCAGTTATAGGCAGGGAAGTCGCGAGCAGTACTTC. It encodes CASSYRQGSREQYF.

The chain couples TRBV19 to TRBJ2-3; 8 bases fit TRBD2. Germline trimming cut 8 bases from V and 2 bases from J; bases unmatched to any gene: 6. The CDR3 covers 14 residues. Germline CDR1 is LNHDA and CDR2 is SQIVND (reference sequence). This chain's CDR3 is CASQRERITDTQYF. The CDR3 region has the DNA TGTGCCAGTCAGCGGGAGCGGATCACAGATACGCAGTATTTT.

The CDR3: CSVGSDEQYF. CDR3 DNA: TGCAGCGTTGGTTCGGACGAGCAGTACTTC. This chain joins TRBV29-1 and TRBJ2-7; D is uncertain. The V gene lost 4 bases and the J gene lost 5 bases, with 6 bases spanning the gap. This CDR3 has 10 residues. Germline values: CDR1 SQVTM, CDR2 ANQGSEA.

The V gene is TRBV7-9, the J gene TRBJ1-2, with 8 bases identical to TRBD1. The CDR3 extends over 15 amino acids. CDR1 SEHNR and CDR2 FQNEAQ come from the germline V gene (reference sequence). The ends lost 4 bases at V and 0 bases at J; junction bases unmatched: 4. DNA for the CDR3: TGTGCCAGCAGCTCCAGGACAGGGACTAACTATGGCTACACCTTC. Translated, it gives CASSSRTGTNYGYTF.

The V and J genes are TRBV10-3 and TRBJ2-7, with a weak D call TRBD2 (6 bases). The CDR3 has 12 amino acids. V was trimmed by 10 bases and J by 1 base, leaving 11 bases between them. Germline CDR1 ENHRY, CDR2 SYGVKD. CDR3 sequence reads: CASRGVSYEQYF. The CDR3 coding sequence is TGTGCCAGCCGCGGGGTATCCTACGAGCAGTACTTC.

This clone was picked up one time. The rearrangement joins TRBV18 to TRBJ2-3; D remains unclear. Germline lookup yields CDR1 KGHSH and CDR2 LQKENI. The CDR3 runs to 12 residues. Trimming left V 5 bases short and J 2 bases short, with 5 bases between. As DNA, the CDR3 is TGTGCCAGCTCATCGTACACAGATACGCAGTATTTT. It codes for CASSSYTDTQYF.

This clone was found a few times. The chain employs TRBV7-9 and TRBJ2-5, with D unresolved. Trimming cost V 3 bases and J 5 bases, with 7 bases left between them. This CDR3 has 12 residues. Germline CDR1 reads SEHNR; CDR2 reads FQNEAQ (reference sequence). The CDR3, as DNA: TGTGCCAGCAGCTTCTCCCTGGAGACCCAGTACTTC. Residues: CASSFSLETQYF.

The chain joins TRBV5-4 to TRBJ2-1; a possible D gene is TRBD2 (6 bases). Germline CDR1 reads SGHNT; CDR2 reads YYREEE (reference sequence). CDR3 size: 15 residues. The ends were cut back, 0 bases at V and 5 bases at J, with 12 bases in the middle. CDR3: CASSLVGGGHNEQFF. In DNA, the CDR3 is TGTGCCAGCAGCTTGGTTGGGGGAGGACACAATGAGCAGTTCTTC.

V and J are TRBV6-5 and TRBJ2-7; tentative D call: TRBD1 (7 bases). This CDR3 has 14 amino acids. Between the trimmed V and J ends, which lost 5 bases and 2 bases, there was a span of 13 bases. Germline CDR1 and CDR2: MNHEY and SVGAGI. The CDR3 bases are TGTGCCAGCAGTCCCGACAGGGAGGCCTACGAGCAGTACTTC. Protein sequence: CASSPDREAYEQYF.

This clone was detected once. The chain recombines TRBV7-2 with TRBJ2-3, with D maybe TRBD2 (5 bases). The V and J ends lost 3 bases and 2 bases respectively, with 15 bases between them. Germline CDR1 SGHTA, CDR2 FQGNSA. The CDR3 spans 16 residues. CDR3 residues: CASSFKPGYITDTQYF. CDR3 DNA: TGTGCCAGCAGCTTTAAGCCGGGATATATCACAGATACGCAGTATTTT. The full variable domain, rest sourced from reference TRBV7-2 and TRBJ2-3, is GAGVSQSPSNKVTEKGKDVELRCDPISGHTALYWYRQSLGQGLEFLIYFQGNSAPDKSGLPSDRFSAERTGGSVSTLTIQRTQQEDSAVYLCASSFKPGYITDTQYFGPGTRLTVL.

The genes are TRBV5-1 and TRBJ2-7; a weak D match, TRBD2 (6 bases). Germline CDR1 and CDR2: SGHRS and YFSETQ. V was clipped by 4 bases and J by 7 bases, with 21 bases between them. This CDR3 has 15 amino acids. The CDR3 region is CASSPGGIDLWEQYF. The CDR3 DNA reads as TGCGCCAGCAGCCCCGGCGGGATCGACCTTTGGGAGCAGTACTTC.

The chain carries TRBV29-1 and TRBJ1-1; 8 bases are shared with TRBD1. The CDR3 spans 13 residues. Trimming cost V 3 bases and J 1 base; bases outside gene matches: 1. Germline CDR1 SQVTM, CDR2 ANQGSEA. CDR3 DNA sequence: TGCAGCGTTGACAGGGGGCGGAACACTGAAGCTTTCTTT. Translating it yields CSVDRGRNTEAFF.

The rearrangement uses TRBV27 and TRBJ2-1; TRBD1 matches 9 bases. V lost 2 bases, J lost 4 bases, and 9 bases stayed unmatched. This CDR3 has 17 residues. The germline gives CDR1 MNHEY, CDR2 SMNVEV (reference sequence). CDR3 nucleotide sequence: TGTGCCAGCAGTTTAGTGGACAGGGGACTTTTTTACAATGAGCAGTTCTTC. Translating it yields CASSLVDRGLFYNEQFF.

The chain employs TRBV7-9 and TRBJ1-1; the D is unclear. V shed 7 bases and J shed 0 bases, with 15 bases lying between them. This CDR3 contains 15 residues. Per germline, CDR1 SEHNR and CDR2 FQNEAQ (reference sequence). The CDR3 DNA reads TGTGCCAGCAATACGATGACCGCGGTGAACACTGAAGCTTTCTTT. Its translation is CASNTMTAVNTEAFF.

On this clone itself: The junction departs from germline at one end; a sequencing error may be responsible. The genes are TRBV7-7 and TRBJ2-2, with TRBD2 as a possible D gene (5 bases). The CDR3 loop spans 18 amino acids. Germline V gives CDR1 SSHAT, CDR2 FNYEAQ (reference sequence). The CDR3 DNA reads as TGTGCTAGCAGCTCTTACTCGGATTGGCGGGCGGACACCGGGGAGCTGTTTTTT. Amino acids: CASSSYSDWRADTGELFF. Combining the CDR3 with reference TRBV7-7 and TRBJ2-2 gives the whole variable domain GAGVSQSPRYKVTKRGQDVTLRCDPISSHATLYWYQQALGQGPEFLTYFNYEAQPDKSGLPSDRFSAERPEGSISTLTIQRTEQRDSAMYRCASSSYSDWRADTGELFFGEGSRLTVL.

The rearrangement joins TRBV9 to TRBJ1-1; maybe TRBD1 (6 bases). This CDR3 is built from 14 residues. The germline V gene encodes CDR1 SGDLS and CDR2 YYNGEE. V was clipped by 0 bases and J by 5 bases, with 11 bases between them. The chain's CDR3 is CASSVGGGVTEAFF. In nucleotides, the CDR3 is TGTGCCAGCAGCGTAGGAGGGGGGGTTACTGAAGCTTTCTTT.

The chain couples TRBV21-1 to TRBJ2-3; TRBD2, the table's D call, lacks a check against the DNA. TRBV21-1 corresponds to a pseudogene. The CDR3 runs to 15 residues. The CDR3 loop is CASSKGRGVTDTQYF. In DNA, the CDR3 is TGTGCCAGCAGCAAAGGGCGCGGGGTCACAGATACGCAGTATTTT.

V and J are TRBV28 and TRBJ2-7; unclear D gene. Trimming left V 4 bases short and J 0 bases short, with 13 bases between. From germline, CDR1 is MDHEN and CDR2 SYDVKM. The CDR3 length is 15 residues. The CDR3, as DNA: TGTGCCAGCAGTTCCGCGGCGCAGAGCTCCTACGAGCAGTACTTC. This translates into CASSSAAQSSYEQYF. Combining the CDR3 with reference TRBV28 and TRBJ2-7 gives the whole variable domain DVKVTQSSRYLVKRTGEKVFLECVQDMDHENMFWYRQDPGLGLRLIYFSYDVKMKEKGDIPEGYSVSREKKERFSLILESASTNQTSMYLCASSSAAQSSYEQYFGPGTRLTVT.

This chain links TRBV30 with TRBJ2-5; D remains ambiguous. CDR1 is GTSNPN, CDR2 SVGIG, per germline (reference sequence). V lost 0 bases to trimming and J lost 2 bases, with 7 bases between them. The CDR3 sequence is 13 residues long. The CDR3 DNA reads as TGTGCCTGGAGTGTCCAGATACAAGAGACCCAGTACTTC. It codes for CAWSVQIQETQYF.